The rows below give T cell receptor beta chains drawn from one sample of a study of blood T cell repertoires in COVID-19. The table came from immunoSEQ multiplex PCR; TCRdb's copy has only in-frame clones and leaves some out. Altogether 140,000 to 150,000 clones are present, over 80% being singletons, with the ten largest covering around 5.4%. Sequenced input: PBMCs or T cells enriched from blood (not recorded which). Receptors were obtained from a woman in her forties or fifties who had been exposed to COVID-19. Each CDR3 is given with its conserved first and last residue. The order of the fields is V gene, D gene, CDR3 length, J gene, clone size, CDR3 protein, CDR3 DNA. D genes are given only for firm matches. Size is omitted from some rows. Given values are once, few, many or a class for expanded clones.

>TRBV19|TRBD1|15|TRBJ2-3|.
CASRMGQGVTDTQYF
TGTGCCAGTAGAATGGGACAGGGAGTCACAGATACGCAGTATTTT
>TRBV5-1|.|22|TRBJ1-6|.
CASSLFLQAAQRDSSYNSPLHF
TGCGCCAGCAGCTTGTTTCTACAGGCGGCTCAACGCGACTCCTCCTATAATTCACCCCTCCACTTT
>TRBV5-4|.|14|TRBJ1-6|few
CASSFRQYNSPLHF
TGTGCCAGCAGCTTCCGACAGTACAATTCACCCCTCCACTTT
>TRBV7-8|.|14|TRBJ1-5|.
CASSLLRGNQPQHF
TGTGCCAGCAGCTTATTGCGGGGCAATCAGCCCCAGCATTTT
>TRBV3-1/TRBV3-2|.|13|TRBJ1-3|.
CASSPGTGNTIYF
TGTGCCAGCAGCCCCGGGACTGGAAACACCATATATTTT
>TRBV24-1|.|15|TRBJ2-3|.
CATSDPTVLRDTQYF
TGTGCCACCAGTGATCCTACAGTGCTCAGAGATACGCAGTATTTT
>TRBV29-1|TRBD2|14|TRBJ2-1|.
CSVTSGTSFGEQFF
TGCAGCGTCACTTCCGGGACTAGCTTCGGTGAGCAGTTCTTC
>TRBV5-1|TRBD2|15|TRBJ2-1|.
CASSLMRSGNNEQFF
TGCGCCAGCAGCTTGATGCGTAGCGGGAACAATGAGCAGTTCTTC
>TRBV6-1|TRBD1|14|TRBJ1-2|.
CASRHGQGADGYTF
TGTGCCAGCAGACACGGACAGGGGGCGGATGGCTACACCTTC
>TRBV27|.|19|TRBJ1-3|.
CASSLSGTHISPKGNTIYF
TGTGCCAGCAGTTTGAGCGGGACACACATCTCCCCGAAGGGTAACACCATATATTTT
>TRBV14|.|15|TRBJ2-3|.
CASSHRLGLTDTQYF
TGTGCCAGCAGCCACCGCTTGGGCCTCACAGATACGCAGTATTTT
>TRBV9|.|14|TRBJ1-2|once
CASSPKGFGYGYTF
TGTGCCAGCAGCCCGAAGGGGTTCGGCTATGGCTACACCTTC
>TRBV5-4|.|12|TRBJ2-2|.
CASRINTGELFF
TGTGCCAGCAGAATAAACACCGGGGAGCTGTTTTTT
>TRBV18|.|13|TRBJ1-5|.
CASSPSGNQPQHF
TGTGCCAGCTCACCTTCGGGCAATCAGCCCCAGCATTTT
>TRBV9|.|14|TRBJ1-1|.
CASTPYGGDGEAFF
TGTGCCAGCACCCCCTATGGAGGGGACGGTGAAGCTTTCTTT
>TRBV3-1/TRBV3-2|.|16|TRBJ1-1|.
CASSPRFSDSLREAFF
TGTGCCAGCAGCCCGCGTTTTTCCGACAGCCTGAGGGAAGCTTTCTTT
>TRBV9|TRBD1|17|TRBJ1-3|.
CASSVAGTGVLGNTIYF
TGTGCCAGCAGCGTAGCCGGGACAGGGGTGCTCGGAAACACCATATATTTT
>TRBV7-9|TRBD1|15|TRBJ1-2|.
CASSEQTGLNYGYTF
TGTGCCAGCAGCGAACAGACAGGGCTAAACTATGGCTACACCTTC
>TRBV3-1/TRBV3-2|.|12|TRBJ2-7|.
CASSRIRGEQYF
TGTGCCAGCAGCCGAATTCGCGGCGAGCAGTACTTC
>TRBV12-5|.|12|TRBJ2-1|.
CASGLEGWQQFF
TGTGCTAGTGGTTTGGAGGGGTGGCAGCAGTTCTTC
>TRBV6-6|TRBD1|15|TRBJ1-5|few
CASREQGERNQPQHF
TGTGCCAGCAGGGAGCAGGGGGAACGAAATCAGCCCCAGCATTTT
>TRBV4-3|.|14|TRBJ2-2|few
CASSQGLGVGELFF
TGCGCCAGCAGCCAAGGACTAGGGGTTGGGGAGCTGTTTTTT
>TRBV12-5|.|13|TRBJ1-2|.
CASGREGNYGYTF
TGTGCTAGTGGACGGGAGGGTAACTATGGCTACACCTTC
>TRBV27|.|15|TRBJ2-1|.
CASRHPGQGGNEQFF
TGTGCCAGCCGCCACCCCGGTCAGGGGGGTAATGAGCAGTTCTTC
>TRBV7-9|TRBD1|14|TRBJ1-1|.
CASSPDRGDFEAFF
TGTGCCAGCAGCCCGGACAGGGGCGACTTTGAAGCTTTCTTT
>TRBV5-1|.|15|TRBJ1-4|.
CASSLAGATNEKLFF
TGCGCCAGCAGCTTGGCCGGAGCAACTAATGAAAAACTGTTTTTT
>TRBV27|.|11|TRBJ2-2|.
CASSRTGELFF
TGTGCCAGCAGCAGAACCGGGGAGCTGTTTTTT
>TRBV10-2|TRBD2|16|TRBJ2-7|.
CASTSSGRALGYEQYF
TGCGCCAGCACCAGTAGCGGGAGGGCCCTGGGGTACGAGCAGTACTTC
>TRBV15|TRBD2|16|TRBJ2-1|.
CATSSHLGLAGIEQFF
TGTGCCACCAGCAGCCACCTGGGACTAGCGGGAATTGAGCAGTTCTTC
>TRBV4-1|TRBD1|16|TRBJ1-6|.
CASSLSTGAHNSPLHF
TGCGCCAGCAGCCTTTCAACAGGGGCCCATAATTCACCCCTCCACTTT
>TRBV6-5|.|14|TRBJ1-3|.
CASRKGGMGNTIYF
TGTGCCAGCCGAAAGGGAGGGATGGGAAACACCATATATTTT
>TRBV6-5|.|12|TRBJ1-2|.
CASSRQGYGYTF
TGTGCCAGCAGCCGGCAGGGGTATGGCTACACCTTC
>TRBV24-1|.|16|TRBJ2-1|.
CATSDWRRPSYNEQFF
TGTGCCACCAGTGATTGGCGGCGGCCTTCCTACAATGAGCAGTTCTTC
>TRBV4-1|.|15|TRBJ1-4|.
CASSQVGTGNEKLFF
TGCGCCAGCAGCCAAGTAGGAACAGGGAACGAAAAACTGTTTTTT
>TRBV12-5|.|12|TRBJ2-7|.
CASGRLAYEQYF
TGTGCTAGTGGTCGCTTAGCCTACGAGCAGTACTTC
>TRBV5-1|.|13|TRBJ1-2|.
CASSNGGELGYTF
TGCGCCAGCAGCAACGGAGGGGAGCTCGGCTACACCTTC